These T cell receptor beta chains were read from a single sample in a study of blood T cell dynamics during melanoma immunotherapy. Repertoires were generated with immunoSEQ multiplex PCR, while TCRdb's copy carries only in-frame clones and drops some. This table holds 14,000 to 15,000 clones, about 83% found once. The sequencing here drew on blood, taken from a patient treated with checkpoint blockade. The receptors were sampled from a human donor with melanoma. Both conserved end residues are part of each CDR3. A D gene is named only where the DNA matches it firmly. Expanded clones are given a class, and other clones once, few, many or no size at all.

j_gene | abundance | len | d_gene | v_gene | CDR3nt | CDR3aa
TRBJ1-5 | few | 12 | . | TRBV7-6 | TGTGCCAGCAGCGGGAGCAATCAGCCCCAGCATTTT | CASSGSNQPQHF
TRBJ1-3 | once | 14 | . | TRBV5-5 | TGTGCCAGCAGCTTTGTAGGGTCAGGAAACACCATATATTTT | CASSFVGSGNTIYF
TRBJ2-2 | . | 15 | . | TRBV6-1 | TGTGCCAGCAGTGCGAATGACCTGAACACCGGGGAGCTGTTTTTT | CASSANDLNTGELFF
TRBJ2-3 | . | 13 | . | TRBV14 | TGTGCCAGCAGCCAATATAGCGGAGATACGCAGTATTTT | CASSQYSGDTQYF
TRBJ2-7 | . | 17 | TRBD1 | TRBV2 | TGTGCCAGCAGTGAAGCGCCCTCCGGGACAGGGGTCAACGAGCAGTACTTC | CASSEAPSGTGVNEQYF
TRBJ2-1 | . | 16 | TRBD2 | TRBV7-2 | TGTGCCAGCAAAAAGGGGGGGACTAGCGGATACAATGAGCAGTTCTTC | CASKKGGTSGYNEQFF
TRBJ2-5 | few | 11 | . | TRBV11-2 | TGTGCCAGCAGCGCCGAAGAGACCCAGTACTTC | CASSAEETQYF
TRBJ2-3 | . | 15 | . | TRBV15 | TGTGCCACCAGCAGAGAGGGCGGGGGCATGGATACGCAGTATTTT | CATSREGGGMDTQYF
TRBJ2-5 | . | 13 | . | TRBV5-1 | TGCGCCAGCAGCCCGAATGACGGAGAGACCCAGTACTTC | CASSPNDGETQYF
TRBJ1-6 | . | 16 | . | TRBV28 | TGTGCCAGCAGTCCCTCCGGGGGGCGAGTGAGTTCACCCCTCCACTTT | CASSPSGGRVSSPLHF
TRBJ2-3 | . | 18 | TRBD2 | TRBV4-2 | TGTGCCAGCAGCCAAGTTACCTCGGGCGGGGGGGACACAGATACGCAGTATTTT | CASSQVTSGGGDTDTQYF
TRBJ2-4 | . | 17 | TRBD1 | TRBV7-2 | TGTGCCAGCAGCTCCGCTGTCCGCTGGGGCAGGGGGAACATTCAGTACTTC | CASSSAVRWGRGNIQYF
TRBJ2-7 | . | 16 | . | TRBV7-8 | TGTGCCAGCAGCTTACTTCCTGGGGGAGAGGCCTACGAGCAGTACTTC | CASSLLPGGEAYEQYF
TRBJ1-1 | . | 15 | . | TRBV9 | TGTGCCAGCAGCGCCCAGGAACTAGGGTCAACTGAAGCTTTCTTT | CASSAQELGSTEAFF
TRBJ2-1 | . | 13 | TRBD1 | TRBV28 | TGTGCCAGCAGTTCGGGACAGAACAATGAGCAGTTCTTC | CASSSGQNNEQFF
TRBJ2-2 | . | 13 | . | TRBV5-5 | TGTGCCAGCAGCCTCGGGACTGCCGGGGAGCTGTTTTTT | CASSLGTAGELFF
TRBJ2-7 | . | 17 | . | TRBV10-2 | TGCGCCAGCAGTGATACAACGGGGGACGGAGCATCCTACGAGCAGTACTTC | CASSDTTGDGASYEQYF
TRBJ2-3 | . | 14 | TRBD2 | TRBV5-1 | TGCGCCAGCAGCGCCGGGACTAGCGGCGATACGCAGTATTTT | CASSAGTSGDTQYF
TRBJ1-3 | . | 15 | TRBD1 | TRBV2 | TGTGCCAGCACCCGACAGGGGGCAAGTGGAAACACCATATATTTT | CASTRQGASGNTIYF
TRBJ2-5 | few | 13 | TRBD1 | TRBV28 | TGTGCCAGCAGCTGGGGACAGTTGGCGACCCAGTACTTC | CASSWGQLATQYF
TRBJ2-7 | . | 13 | TRBD1 | TRBV7-9 | TGTGCCAGCAGCCCCGGGACAGGGGTCGAGCAGTACTTC | CASSPGTGVEQYF
TRBJ2-7 | . | 15 | . | TRBV4-2 | TGTGCCAGCAGCCAAGAAGGGGCCGGTTGGTACGAGCAGTACTTC | CASSQEGAGWYEQYF
TRBJ1-1 | . | 15 | TRBD1 | TRBV5-1 | TGCGCCAGCAGCCCCGGGGGTCAGGGGGACACTGAAGCTTTCTTT | CASSPGGQGDTEAFF
TRBJ2-7 | . | 14 | . | TRBV6-1 | TGTGCCAGCAGTGAACCACAAAGAGGCGAGGGTTATTACTTC | CASSEPQRGEGYYF